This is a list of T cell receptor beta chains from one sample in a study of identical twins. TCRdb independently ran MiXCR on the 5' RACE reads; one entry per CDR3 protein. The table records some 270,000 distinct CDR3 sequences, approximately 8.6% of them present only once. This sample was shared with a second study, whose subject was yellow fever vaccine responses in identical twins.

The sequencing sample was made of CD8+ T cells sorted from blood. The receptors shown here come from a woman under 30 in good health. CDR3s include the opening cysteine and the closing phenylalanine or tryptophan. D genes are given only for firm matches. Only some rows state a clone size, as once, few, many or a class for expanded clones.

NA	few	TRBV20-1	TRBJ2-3	TGCAGTGCTAGAGATTTAGGGGGGGGGACAGATACGCAGTATTTT	CSARDLGGGTDTQYF
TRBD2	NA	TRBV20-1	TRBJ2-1	TGCAGTGCTAGGCCCAGGACTAGCGGGGTCAATGAGCAGTTCTTC	CSARPRTSGVNEQFF
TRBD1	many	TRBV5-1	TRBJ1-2	TGCGCCAGCAGCTTGGAGACAGGGAAACACTATGGCTACACCTTC	CASSLETGKHYGYTF
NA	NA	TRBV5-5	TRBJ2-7	TGTGCCAGCAGCCCTGGGATAGGATGTCAAGACGGGTTC	CASSPGIGCQDGF
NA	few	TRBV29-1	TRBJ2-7	TGCAGCGTTGTTTACGGGACCGGGCCTGTGTCCTACGAGCAGTACTTC	CSVVYGTGPVSYEQYF
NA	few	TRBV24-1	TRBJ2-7	TGTGCCACCAGTGCCCGGACACGTCCCCTGGAGCAGTACTTC	CATSARTRPLEQYF
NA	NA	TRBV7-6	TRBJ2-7	TGTGCCAGCAGCTTAGCGCGGGGGAGGGGGGGGACCTACGAGCAGTACTTC	CASSLARGRGGTYEQYF
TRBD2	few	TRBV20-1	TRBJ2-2	TGCAGTGCTAGACTAGCGGGAAACTCCGGGGAGCTGTTTTTT	CSARLAGNSGELFF
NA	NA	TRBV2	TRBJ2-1	TGTGCCAGCAGTGATGTGGCATCCTACAATGAGCAGTTCTTC	CASSDVASYNEQFF
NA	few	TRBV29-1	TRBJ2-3	TGCAGCCCAAGACCGATAAACACAGATACGCAGTATTTT	CSPRPINTDTQYF
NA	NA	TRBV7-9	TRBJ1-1	TGTGCCAGCAGCCGGTCGGTGGGCGGTCTTTTGGACACTGAAGCTTTCTTT	CASSRSVGGLLDTEAFF
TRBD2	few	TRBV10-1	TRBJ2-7	TGCGCCAGCAGCGCTACCGGGACTAGCGGCTACGAGCAGTACTTC	CASSATGTSGYEQYF
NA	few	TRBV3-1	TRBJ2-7	TGTGCCAGCAGCCTACGGGACAATGGCGAGCAGTACTTC	CASSLRDNGEQYF
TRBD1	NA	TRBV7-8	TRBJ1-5	TGTGCCAGCGGGACAGGGGCTAGTCAGCCCCAGCATTTT	CASGTGASQPQHF
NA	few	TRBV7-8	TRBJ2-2	TGTGCCAGCAGCTTAGACAGGGAAAACACCGGGGAGCTGTTTTTT	CASSLDRENTGELFF
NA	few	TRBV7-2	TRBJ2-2	TGTGCCAGCGGACAATCGGGCACCGGGGAGCTGTTTTTT	CASGQSGTGELFF
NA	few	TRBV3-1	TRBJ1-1	TGTGCCAGCAGCCCGGCGGACACTGAAGCTTTCTTT	CASSPADTEAFF
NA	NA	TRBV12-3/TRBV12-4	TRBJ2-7	TGTGCCAGCAGTTACCCCGACAGACCTTACGAGCAGTACTTC	CASSYPDRPYEQYF
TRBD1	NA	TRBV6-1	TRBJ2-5	TGTGCCAGCAGTGATTCTATGACAGGGGGAGAGACCCAGTACTTC	CASSDSMTGGETQYF
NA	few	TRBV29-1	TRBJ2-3	TGCAGCGTTGAATCGAGGGGGACGATCGGCACAGATACGCAGTATTTT	CSVESRGTIGTDTQYF
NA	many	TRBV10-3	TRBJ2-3	TGTGCCATCAGTGAGGCGGGGAGCACAGATACGCAGTATTTT	CAISEAGSTDTQYF
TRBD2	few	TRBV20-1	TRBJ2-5	TGCAGTGCGGCGGGGGTACAAGAGACCCAGTACTTC	CSAAGVQETQYF
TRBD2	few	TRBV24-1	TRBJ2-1	TGTGCCACCAGTGACCTAGCGGGGGCATCCTACAATGAGCAGTTCTTC	CATSDLAGASYNEQFF
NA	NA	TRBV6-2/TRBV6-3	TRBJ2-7	TGTGCCAGCAGTCAATGGTCAGAGCCTCCGTACGAGCAGTACTTC	CASSQWSEPPYEQYF
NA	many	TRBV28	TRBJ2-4	TGTGCCAGCAGTTTCCAAGTTGGGGACCCCAAAAACATTCAGTACTTC	CASSFQVGDPKNIQYF
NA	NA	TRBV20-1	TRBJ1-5	TGCAGTGCTAGAGATCAAAGTGGGGGCAATCAGCCCCAGCATTTT	CSARDQSGGNQPQHF
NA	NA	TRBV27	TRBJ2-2	TGTGCCAGCACCCAGGAGGGGCTTAACGGGGAGCTGTTTTTT	CASTQEGLNGELFF
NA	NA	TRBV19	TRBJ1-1	TGTGCCAGTAACGACAATTCACCCACTGAAGCTTTCTTT	CASNDNSPTEAFF
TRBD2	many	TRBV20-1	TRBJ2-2	TGCAGTGCCCTAGCGGACTGGAACACCGGGGAGCTGTTTTTT	CSALADWNTGELFF
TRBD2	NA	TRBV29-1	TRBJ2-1	TGCAGCGTTTTGGGACTAGCGGGGTTCAATGAGCAGTTCTTC	CSVLGLAGFNEQFF
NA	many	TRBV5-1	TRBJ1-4	TGCGCCAGCAGCTTGGGGCCGGGAGGGAAACTGTTTTTT	CASSLGPGGKLFF
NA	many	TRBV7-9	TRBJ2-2	TGTGCCAGCAGCTTTGGCCAGCCCACCGGGGAGCTGTTTTTT	CASSFGQPTGELFF
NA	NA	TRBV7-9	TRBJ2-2	TGTGCCAGCAGCTTAGCACTAGCCACCGGGGAGCTGTTTTTT	CASSLALATGELFF
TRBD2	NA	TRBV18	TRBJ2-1	TGTGCCAGCTCACCGGGGCGGGAGGCTTACAATGAGCAGTTCTTC	CASSPGREAYNEQFF
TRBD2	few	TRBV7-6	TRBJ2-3	TGTGCCAGCAGCCAACAACGGCCTAGCGGGGCTAGCACAGATACGCAGTATTTT	CASSQQRPSGASTDTQYF
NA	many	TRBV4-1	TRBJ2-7	TGCGCCAGCAGCCAAGGCCCCGGGGCCTACTCCTACGAGCAGTACTTC	CASSQGPGAYSYEQYF
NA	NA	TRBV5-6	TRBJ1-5	TGTGCCAGCAGCTTGGGGGTGGCAGGAAATCAGCCCCAGCATTTT	CASSLGVAGNQPQHF
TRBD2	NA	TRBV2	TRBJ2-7	TGTGCCAGCAGTGAAGGTGCTAGCGGTTACGAGCAGTACTTC	CASSEGASGYEQYF
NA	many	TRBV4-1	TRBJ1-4	TGCGCCAGCAGCCAAGAACAATTTGACCAATTTGCAACTAATGAAAAACTGTTTTTT	CASSQEQFDQFATNEKLFF
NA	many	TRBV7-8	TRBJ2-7	TGTGCCAGCAGCTTAGAGGTTACTAGCTCCTACGAGCAGTACTTC	CASSLEVTSSYEQYF
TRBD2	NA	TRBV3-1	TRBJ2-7	TGTGCCAGCAGCCCTCCTAGAGCGGGGATCCCCTACGAGCAGTACTTC	CASSPPRAGIPYEQYF
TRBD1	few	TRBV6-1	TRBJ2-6	TGTGCCAGCAGTGCCACCGGGACAGGGATCCGCTCTGGGGCCAACGTCCTGACTTTC	CASSATGTGIRSGANVLTF
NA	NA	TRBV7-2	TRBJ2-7	TGTGCCAGCAGCTTGGGGGGTTCGGTTCAAGACGAGCAGTACTTC	CASSLGGSVQDEQYF
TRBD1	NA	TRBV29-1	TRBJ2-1	TGCAGCGTTGAATTCCCGACAGGGGAGAATTACAATGAGCAGTTCTTC	CSVEFPTGENYNEQFF
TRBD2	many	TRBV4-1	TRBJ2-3	TGCGCCAGCAGCTTACGGACTAGCGGGAGCCCAGATACGCAGTATTTT	CASSLRTSGSPDTQYF
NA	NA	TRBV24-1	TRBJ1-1	TGTGCCACCAGAGGAGACAGGCCGCAGAGGGCTTTCTTT	CATRGDRPQRAFF
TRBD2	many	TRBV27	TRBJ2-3	TGTGCCAGCAGCCTAGCCGCAGCGGGGATAAGCACAGATACGCAGTATTTT	CASSLAAAGISTDTQYF
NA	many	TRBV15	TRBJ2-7	TGTGCCACCAGCAGTGGATCATCAGGATCCTTCAGTCCCTACGAGCAGTACTTC	CATSSGSSGSFSPYEQYF
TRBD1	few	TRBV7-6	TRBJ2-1	TGTGCCAGCAGCTTTCCTGGGACAGGGGGCCCCAATGAGCAGTTCTTC	CASSFPGTGGPNEQFF
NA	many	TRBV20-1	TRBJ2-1	TGCAGTGCTACACAGCCGCAATCCTACAATGAGCAGTTCTTC	CSATQPQSYNEQFF
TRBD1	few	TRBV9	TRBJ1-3	TGTGCCAGCAGCGAGGTACAGGGGTATGGAAACACCATATATTTT	CASSEVQGYGNTIYF
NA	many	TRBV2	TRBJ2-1	TGTGCCAGCAGGGGAGGTTACAATGAGCAGTTCTTC	CASRGGYNEQFF
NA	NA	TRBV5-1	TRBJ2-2	TGCGCCAGCAGCCCCTGGACCGACCCAACGTCCGGGGAGCTGTTTTTT	CASSPWTDPTSGELFF
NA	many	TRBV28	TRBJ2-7	TGTGCCAGCAGTTTCACCGCCGGGCTCCACCCCTACGAGCAGTACTTC	CASSFTAGLHPYEQYF
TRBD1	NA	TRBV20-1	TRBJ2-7	TGCAGTGCTAGAGAGGACAGGGGGCACGGGGAGCAGTACTTC	CSAREDRGHGEQYF
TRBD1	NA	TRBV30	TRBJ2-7	TGTGCCTGGAGTGAGACAGGGTTCGAGCAGTACTTC	CAWSETGFEQYF
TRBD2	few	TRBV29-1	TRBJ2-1	TGCAGCGTTGGGGGGATGACTAGCCGGTCCTACAATGAGCAGTTCTTC	CSVGGMTSRSYNEQFF